This paragraph reports one TCR beta chain. What it binds is not known. This entry belongs to a study of CD8+ T cells in alopecia areata. Findings and limits, study-wide: Lesional scalp, notably in alopecia totalis/universalis, had clonality above that of normal scalp. When scalp samples are sequenced, resident alphabeta T cells of normal skin are also captured. Compared with mice, patients displayed less clear TCR sharing, possibly for HLA-related reasons.

The ends were cut back, 6 bases at V and 6 bases at J, with 14 bases in the middle. The CDR3 spans 13 residues. Germline values: CDR1 LNHDA, CDR2 SQIVND (reference sequence). RNA, once extracted, was reverse transcribed into cDNA for use as the sequencing template. Assay used: immunoSEQ multiplex PCR; TCRdb lists only in-frame clones, some missing. The sample has over 150,000 clones; 56% are singletons. Sorting from PBMCs produced CD4+ and CD8+ T cells. The TCR comes from a human donor in good health. The sequenced sample was CD8+ T cells sorted from blood. The V call is TRBV19, the J call TRBJ1-2; unclear D gene. CDR3 sequence reads: CASSHTYDDGYTF. The DNA for the CDR3 is TGTGCCAGTAGCCATACCTACGACGATGGCTACACCTTC.